The next 3 T cell receptor beta chains were all read from a single sample in a study of blood T cell repertoires in COVID-19. The assay was immunoSEQ multiplex PCR, and TCRdb's table has in-frame clones only and misses some. In the table there are just over 250,000 clones, about 88% of which are singletons. The material sequenced was peripheral blood. The receptors were gathered from a man between 60 and 75 years old who had recovered from COVID-19.

V and J are TRBV6-5 and TRBJ1-1; 7 bases match TRBD1. CDR3 size: 13 residues. Germline-derived CDR1 and CDR2 are MNHEY and SVGAGI. The V gene end was trimmed by 4 bases and the J gene end by 2 bases; junction bases not matched to a gene: 1. The CDR3 protein is CASSWDSNTEAFF. CDR3 DNA sequence: TGTGCCAGCAGTTGGGACAGCAACACTGAAGCTTTCTTT.

This clone was detected only once. V and J are TRBV5-1 and TRBJ1-6; 11 bases match TRBD1. V dropped 3 bases and J dropped 3; count of bases not matched to a gene: 5. Germline assignment: CDR1 SGHRS and CDR2 YFSETQ. The CDR3 has 17 residues. The DNA of the CDR3 is TGCGCCAGCAGCTCGGGACAGGGGGGGAACTATAATTCACCCCTCCACTTT. Its translation: CASSSGQGGNYNSPLHF.

The rearrangement joins TRBV2 to TRBJ1-2; no firm D call. The CDR3 has 14 amino acids. CDR1 SNHLY and CDR2 FYNNEI come from the germline V gene. V was shortened by 7 bases and J by 3 bases, with 15 bases between the two germline ends. Here the CDR3 reads CASIPQWGDYGYTF. The CDR3, as DNA: TGTGCCAGCATCCCCCAGTGGGGAGACTATGGCTACACCTTC.